This entry is about one T cell receptor beta chain. The authors' processing: Scientists estimated how many nucleated cells there were by amplifying reference gene primers. Libraries were prepared by immunoSEQ multiplex PCR; TCRdb keeps only in-frame clonotypes and omits some of them. Clone size and V and J calls were adopted from that table, with D and trimming inferred from the DNA. The repertoire holds 200,000 to 300,000 clones, with around 88% as singletons. The data belong to a study of blood T cell repertoires in COVID-19. Across the whole study: Nucleic acid was either cDNA or gDNA, and it came from T cells, B-cell-depleted T cells, or PBMCs.

Unmatched junction bases numbered 5, after V lost 10 bases and J lost 2 bases. Germline V gene lookup returns CDR1 MNHEY and CDR2 SVGAGI. This CDR3 contains 13 residues. The sample was peripheral blood. This TCR came from a young man with active or convalescent COVID-19. The chain has TRBV6-5 and TRBJ2-3; TRBD2 agrees at 8 bases. CDR3: CAILAGNTDTQYF. The CDR3 nucleotides are TGTGCCATCTTAGCGGGGAACACAGATACGCAGTATTTT.